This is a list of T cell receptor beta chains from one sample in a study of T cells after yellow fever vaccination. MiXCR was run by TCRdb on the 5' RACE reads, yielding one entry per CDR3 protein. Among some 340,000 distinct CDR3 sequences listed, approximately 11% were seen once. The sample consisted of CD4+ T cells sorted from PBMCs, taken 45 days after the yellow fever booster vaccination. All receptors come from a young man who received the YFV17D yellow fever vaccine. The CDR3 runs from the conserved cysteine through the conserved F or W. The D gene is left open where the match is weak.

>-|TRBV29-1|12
CSVGEGDQPQHF
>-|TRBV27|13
CASSLQITGELFF
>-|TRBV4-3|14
CASSQAPWTDTQYF
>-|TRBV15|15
CATSRDSRLNQPQHF
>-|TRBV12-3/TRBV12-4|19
CASSFIGTVFAGGNQPQHF
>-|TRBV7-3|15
CASSRGTLGAGELFF
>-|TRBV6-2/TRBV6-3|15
CASSYRGPGSDTQYF
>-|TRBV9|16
CASSVVTGSSTDTQYF
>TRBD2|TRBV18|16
CASSPPSGGAINEQFF
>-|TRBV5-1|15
CASSVTGKTNEKLFF
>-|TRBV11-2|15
CASSLIWGQGAPLQF
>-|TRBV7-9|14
CALGGQYSNQPQHF
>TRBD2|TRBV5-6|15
CASSLFPAGDHEQFF
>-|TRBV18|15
CASSPLSGTTDTQYF
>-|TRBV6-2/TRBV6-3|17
CASSQPGSKYGVYEQFF
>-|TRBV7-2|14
CASSLERRAGTQYF
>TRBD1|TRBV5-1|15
CASSRGQALNTEAFF
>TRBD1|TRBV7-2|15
CASSWGTAYNSPLHF
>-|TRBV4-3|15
CASSQGGGRSGEAFF